This T cell receptor (beta chain) is from a study of blood T cells in healthy people across ages. Findings and caveats of the study: Diversity was higher, and naive CD4+ cells more numerous, in long-lived donors than in aged donors.

With respect to this clonotype: The antigen is unknown.

The use of a sample-barcoded 5' primer and a J-beta primer mix characterized a second PCR of 7 to 11 cycles. One entry per CDR3 protein, called by TCRdb with MiXCR from the 5' RACE reads. The table includes some 800,000 distinct CDR3 sequences, around 42% detected once. Source material: blood. The receptor comes from a man between 60 and 75 years old in good health.

The CDR3, as DNA: TGCGCCAGCAGCACCCTGGGACAGGGATTGAACACTGAAGCTTTCTTT. It specifies CASSTLGQGLNTEAFF. The chain links TRBV5-1 to TRBJ1-1, with 9 bases lining up with TRBD1. V shed 4 bases and J 0 bases; nucleotides not matched to a gene: 7. The CDR3 has 16 amino acids. Germline-derived CDR1 and CDR2 are SGHRS and YFSETQ.